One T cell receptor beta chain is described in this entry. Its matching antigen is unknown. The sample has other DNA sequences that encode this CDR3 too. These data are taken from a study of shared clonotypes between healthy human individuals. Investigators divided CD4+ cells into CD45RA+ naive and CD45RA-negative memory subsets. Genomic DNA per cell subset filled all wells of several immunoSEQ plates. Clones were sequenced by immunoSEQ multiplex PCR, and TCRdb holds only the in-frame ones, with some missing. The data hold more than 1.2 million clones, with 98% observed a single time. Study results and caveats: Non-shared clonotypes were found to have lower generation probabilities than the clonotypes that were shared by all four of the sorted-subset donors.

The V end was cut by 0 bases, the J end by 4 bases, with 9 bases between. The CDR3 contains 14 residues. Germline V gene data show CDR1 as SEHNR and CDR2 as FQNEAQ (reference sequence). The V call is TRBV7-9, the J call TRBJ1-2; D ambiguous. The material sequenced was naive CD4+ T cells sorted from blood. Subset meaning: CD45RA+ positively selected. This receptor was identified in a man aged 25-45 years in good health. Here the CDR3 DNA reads TGTGCCAGCAGCTTAGCTCTGGTTGGCTATGGCTACACCTTC. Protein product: CASSLALVGYGYTF.